The entry that follows covers one T cell receptor (beta chain) sequence. No cognate antigen has been identified for it. Per-base qualities were not stored, and no clone one base away is much larger. TCRbeta CDR3 regions were amplified from genomic DNA using the immunoSEQ Assay, a bias-controlled multiplex PCR. The original pipeline was this. The number of nucleated cells in each sample was estimated by amplification of reference gene primers within the assay. To quantify the absolute abundance of each unique TCRbeta CDR3 rearrangement, sequence reads were collapsed and filtered. Productive Simpson clonality was computed per sample as the square root of Simpson's diversity index over productive rearrangements. Sourced from immuneACCESS, this table was stored by TCRdb with only in-frame sequences that have V and J called. A share of the clones is absent; for the studies checked, an unresolved V gene accounts for under half, and the remainder has no known explanation. V, J and clone size are taken as reported in that table, and D and trimming were inferred from the DNA itself. The sample table records 200,000 to 300,000 clones; around 87% of these occur just once. The leading ten clones occupy 2.5% to 3.5% of the sample.

This specimen comes from a study of blood T cell repertoires in COVID-19 (TCRdb year 2020). Context from the whole study: Samples from collaborators originated in the United States, Italy and Spain and spanned both the acute and convalescent phases of COVID-19. The sample metadata nearly always contained a de-identified subject ID, COVID-19 status, age in years and sex. The repertoires were released in a freely available public database intended as a resource for research on the immune response to SARS-CoV-2. HLA class I and class II types, where available, came from metadata supplied by the sample provider rather than from assay-based typing. The prospective study material was composed of cDNA or gDNA derived from T cells, B-cell-depleted T cells, or PBMCs. Subjects who had been exposed to COVID-19, were actively infected with it, or had recovered from it provided the deeply sampled blood TCRbeta repertoires that made up the dataset. Samples came from the ongoing ImmuneRACE study (first 160 participants) plus 1,254 subjects from 6 global collaborators.

Overall results and qualifications from the work: The amount of clinical and demographic metadata varied by source and participant and was provided uncurated.

CDR1 SNHLY and CDR2 FYNNEI were looked up in the germline V gene. Including the terminal cysteine and phenylalanine, the CDR3 comprises 15 residues. Only the CDR3 region is kept as DNA, spanning 45 bases read in frame from base 1. Trimming removed 5 bases from V and 0 bases from J; the gene matches leave 3 bases unexplained. A second Seattle source provided samples from volunteer blood donors who had recovered from COVID-19. The collaborating institutions used their own protocols to collect whole blood in K2EDTA tubes. For TCRbeta analysis, collaborators shipped samples in one of three forms: frozen whole blood, isolated PBMCs, or DNA extracted from either of those sample types.

Recombination connected TRBV2 to TRBJ2-1; 8 middle bases align to TRBD2. This clonotype was sampled from a woman in her 30s who had recovered from COVID-19. Sequencing was carried out using peripheral blood. The bases are TGTGCCAGCAGTACCCTAGCGGGCTCCTACAATGAGCAGTTCTTC. Protein translation: CASSTLAGSYNEQFF. Here the CDR3 is joined to the reference TRBV2 and TRBJ2-1 genes, and the full variable domain is: EPEVTQTPSHQVTQMGQEVILRCVPISNHLYFYWYRQILGQKVEFLVSFYNNEISEKSEIFDDQFSVERPDGSNFTLKIRSTKLEDSAMYFCASSTLAGSYNEQFFGPGTRLTVL.